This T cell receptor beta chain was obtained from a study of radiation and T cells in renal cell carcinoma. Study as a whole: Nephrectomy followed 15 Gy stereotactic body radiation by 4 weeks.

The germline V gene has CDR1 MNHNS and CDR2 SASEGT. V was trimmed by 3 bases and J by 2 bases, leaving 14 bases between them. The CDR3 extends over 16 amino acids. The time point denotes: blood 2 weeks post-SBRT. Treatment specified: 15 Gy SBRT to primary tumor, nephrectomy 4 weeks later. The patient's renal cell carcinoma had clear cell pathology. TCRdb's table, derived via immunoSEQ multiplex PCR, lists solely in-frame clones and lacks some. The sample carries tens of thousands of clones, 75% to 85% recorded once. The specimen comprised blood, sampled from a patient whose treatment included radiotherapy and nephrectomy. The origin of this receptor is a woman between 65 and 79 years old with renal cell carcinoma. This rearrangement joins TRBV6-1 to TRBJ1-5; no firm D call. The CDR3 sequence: CASSDRVTPGNQPQHF. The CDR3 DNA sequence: TGTGCCAGCAGTGATAGGGTGACACCAGGCAATCAGCCCCAGCATTTT.